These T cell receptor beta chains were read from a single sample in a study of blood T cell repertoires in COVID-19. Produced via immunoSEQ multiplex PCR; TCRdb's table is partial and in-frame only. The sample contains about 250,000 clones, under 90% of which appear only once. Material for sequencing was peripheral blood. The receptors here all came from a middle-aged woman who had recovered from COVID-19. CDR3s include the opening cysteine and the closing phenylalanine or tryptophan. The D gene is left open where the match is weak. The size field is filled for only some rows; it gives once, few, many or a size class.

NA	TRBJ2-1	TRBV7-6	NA	CASSREFGNEQFF	TGTGCCAGCAGCCGGGAATTTGGCAATGAGCAGTTCTTC
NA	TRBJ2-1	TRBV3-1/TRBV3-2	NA	CASSQGRGDYNEQFF	TGTGCCAGCAGCCAGGGCAGGGGGGATTACAATGAGCAGTTCTTC
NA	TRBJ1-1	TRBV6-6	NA	CASSPRFGVNTEAFF	TGTGCCAGCAGTCCACGATTCGGGGTTAACACTGAAGCTTTCTTT
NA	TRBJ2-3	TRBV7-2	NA	CASSLGGGQVTDTQYF	TGTGCCAGCAGCTTAGGCGGGGGACAGGTCACAGATACGCAGTATTTT
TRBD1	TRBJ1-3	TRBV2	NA	CASSGQGVGNTIYF	TGTGCCAGCAGTGGACAGGGGGTTGGAAACACCATATATTTT
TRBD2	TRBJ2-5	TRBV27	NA	CASSQGLAQETQYF	TGTGCCAGCAGTCAAGGACTAGCGCAAGAGACCCAGTACTTC
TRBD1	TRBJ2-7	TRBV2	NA	CASRKGAGRQYEQYF	TGTGCCAGCAGGAAGGGGGCAGGGCGGCAGTACGAGCAGTACTTC
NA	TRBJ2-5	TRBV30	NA	CAWSSGEGETQYF	TGTGCCTGGAGTTCGGGAGAAGGAGAGACCCAGTACTTC
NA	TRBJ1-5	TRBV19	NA	CASIERADQPQHF	TGTGCCAGTATAGAGAGGGCGGATCAGCCCCAGCATTTT
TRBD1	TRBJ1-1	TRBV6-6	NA	CASRDDRGDTEAFF	TGTGCCAGCAGAGACGACAGGGGAGACACTGAAGCTTTCTTT
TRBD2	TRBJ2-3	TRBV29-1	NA	CSVVPIRGEARDTQYF	TGCAGCGTTGTACCCATTCGGGGGGAGGCTCGAGATACGCAGTATTTT
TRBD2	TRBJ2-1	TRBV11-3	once	CASSLGGGYNEQFF	TGTGCCAGCAGCTTAGGCGGGGGATACAATGAGCAGTTCTTC
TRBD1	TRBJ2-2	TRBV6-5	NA	CASTNTGGGTGELFF	TGTGCCAGCACAAACACAGGGGGCGGGACCGGGGAGCTGTTTTTT
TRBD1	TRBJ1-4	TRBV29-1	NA	CSVEERYGTGLGEKLFF	TGCAGCGTTGAAGAACGGTACGGGACAGGGCTTGGGGAAAAACTGTTTTTT
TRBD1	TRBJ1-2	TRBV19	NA	CASRTDRANYGYTF	TGTGCCAGTAGAACCGACAGGGCTAACTATGGCTACACCTTC
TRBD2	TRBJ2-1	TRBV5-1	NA	CASSPSTRTSALNEQFF	TGCGCCAGCAGCCCGTCAACTAGGACTAGTGCCTTGAATGAGCAGTTCTTC
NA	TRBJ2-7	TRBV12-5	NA	CASSLLGLGYEQYF	TGTGCTAGTTCCCTCTTGGGACTGGGCTACGAGCAGTACTTC
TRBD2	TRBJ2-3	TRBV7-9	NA	CASSLGTSATDTQYF	TGTGCCAGCAGCCTCGGGACTAGCGCCACAGATACGCAGTATTTT
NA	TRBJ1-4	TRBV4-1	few	CASSQVGSREFLSEKLFF	TGCGCCAGCAGCCAAGTTGGCTCTCGGGAATTCTTGAGCGAAAAACTGTTTTTT
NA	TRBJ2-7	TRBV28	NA	CASSPFSYEQYF	TGTGCCAGCAGCCCCTTCTCCTACGAGCAGTACTTC
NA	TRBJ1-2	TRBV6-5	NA	CASRHRVGYTF	TGTGCCAGCAGACACAGGGTCGGCTACACCTTC
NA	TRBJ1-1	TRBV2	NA	CASSATGMNTEAFF	TGTGCCAGCAGTGCAACAGGGATGAACACTGAAGCTTTCTTT
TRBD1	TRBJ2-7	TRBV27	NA	CASSLGGPRLSTEQYF	TGTGCCAGCAGTCTAGGGGGCCCACGACTATCTACGGAGCAGTACTTC
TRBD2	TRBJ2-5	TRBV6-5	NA	CASTLSPSGQETQYF	TGTGCCAGCACCCTGAGCCCTAGCGGACAAGAGACCCAGTACTTC
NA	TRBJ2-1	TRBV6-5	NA	CASSYSTDRGEQFF	TGTGCCAGCAGTTACTCGACGGACCGGGGTGAGCAGTTCTTC
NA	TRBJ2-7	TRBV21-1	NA	CASSPQGRGPRQYF	TGTGCCAGCAGCCCCCAGGGGCGCGGCCCTCGGCAGTACTTC
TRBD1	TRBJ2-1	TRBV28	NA	CASSSTWTGDLLAISYNEQFF	TGTGCCAGCAGTTCCACCTGGACAGGGGACCTCCTAGCGATCTCCTACAATGAGCAGTTCTTC
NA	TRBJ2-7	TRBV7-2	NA	CASSLAYLYEQYF	TGTGCCAGCAGCTTAGCTTATCTATACGAGCAGTACTTC
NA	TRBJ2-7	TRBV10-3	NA	CAINEARGYEQYF	TGTGCCATCAATGAGGCCAGGGGATACGAGCAGTACTTC
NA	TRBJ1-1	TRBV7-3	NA	CASSFERGAEAFF	TGTGCCAGCAGCTTTGAGCGAGGCGCTGAAGCTTTCTTT
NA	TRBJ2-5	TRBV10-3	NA	CAISDPKGDQETQYF	TGTGCCATCAGTGACCCAAAGGGGGACCAAGAGACCCAGTACTTC
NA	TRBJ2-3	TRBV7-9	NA	CASSTNSLRLADTQYF	TGTGCCAGCAGTACGAACTCTTTGCGGCTCGCAGATACGCAGTATTTT
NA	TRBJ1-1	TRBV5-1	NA	CASSLVESTEAFF	TGCGCCAGCAGCTTGGTGGAGAGCACTGAAGCTTTCTTT
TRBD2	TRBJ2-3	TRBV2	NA	CASKGLGDTQYF	TGTGCCAGCAAGGGACTAGGAGATACGCAGTATTTT
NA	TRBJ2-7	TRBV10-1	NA	CANLNRFSYEQYF	TGCGCCAACCTGAACAGGTTCTCCTACGAGCAGTACTTC
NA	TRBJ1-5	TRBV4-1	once	CASSQDLGEGQPQHF	TGCGCCAGCAGCCAAGATTTAGGGGAAGGCCAGCCCCAGCATTTT
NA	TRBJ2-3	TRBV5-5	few	CASSLAGSPDTQYF	TGTGCCAGCAGCTTGGCCGGGTCCCCAGATACGCAGTATTTT
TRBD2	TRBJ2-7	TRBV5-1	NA	CASSLAAGELDEQYF	TGCGCCAGCAGCCTCGCAGCGGGAGAACTCGACGAGCAGTACTTC
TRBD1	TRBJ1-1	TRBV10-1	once	CASSETGGNTEAFF	TGCGCCAGCAGTGAGACAGGGGGGAACACTGAAGCTTTCTTT
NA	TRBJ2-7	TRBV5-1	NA	CASSFNIGGAYEQYF	TGCGCCAGCAGCTTTAACATCGGAGGGGCTTACGAGCAGTACTTC
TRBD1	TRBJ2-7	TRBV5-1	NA	CASSLSAGTGGEQYF	TGCGCCAGCAGCTTGTCCGCCGGGACAGGGGGCGAGCAGTACTTC
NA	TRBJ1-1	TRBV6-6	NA	CASSYHGRAMNTEAFF	TGTGCCAGCAGTTACCATGGCAGGGCCATGAACACTGAAGCTTTCTTT
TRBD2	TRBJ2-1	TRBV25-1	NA	CASSERTSAYNEQFF	TGTGCCAGCAGTGAAAGGACTAGCGCGTACAATGAGCAGTTCTTC
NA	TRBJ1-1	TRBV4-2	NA	CASSQDPDRATEAFF	TGTGCCAGCAGCCAAGATCCGGACAGAGCAACTGAAGCTTTCTTT
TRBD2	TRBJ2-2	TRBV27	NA	CASSFRGGLARSTGELFF	TGTGCCAGCAGTTTCCGGGGAGGGCTCGCTAGGTCCACCGGGGAGCTGTTTTTT
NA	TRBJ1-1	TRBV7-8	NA	CASSAGTTTQAFF	TGTGCCAGCAGCGCCGGGACTACCACTCAAGCTTTCTTT
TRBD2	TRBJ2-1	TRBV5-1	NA	CASSSSPLAGGDNEQFF	TGCGCCAGCAGCTCCTCCCCCCTAGCGGGAGGAGACAATGAGCAGTTCTTC
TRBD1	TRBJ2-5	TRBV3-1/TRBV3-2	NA	CASSQARNRGRETQYF	TGTGCCAGCAGCCAAGCCCGAAACAGGGGGAGGGAGACCCAGTACTTC
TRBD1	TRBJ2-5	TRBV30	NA	CAWSTGVTGETQYF	TGTGCCTGGAGCACAGGGGTTACGGGAGAGACCCAGTACTTC
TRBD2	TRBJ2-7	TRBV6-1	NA	CASSDSFLSAGGKYYEQYF	TGTGCCAGCAGTGATAGTTTTCTTAGTGCGGGGGGCAAATACTACGAGCAGTACTTC
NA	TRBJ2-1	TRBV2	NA	CASSEVRDEFF	TGTGCCAGCAGTGAAGTCAGGGATGAGTTCTTC
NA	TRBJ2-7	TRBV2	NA	CASSGGVHEQYF	TGTGCCAGCAGTGGGGGGGTCCACGAGCAGTACTTC
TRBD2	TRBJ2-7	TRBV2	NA	CASRRMGSGRDRQYF	TGTGCCAGCAGGCGGATGGGTAGCGGGAGGGATCGGCAGTACTTC
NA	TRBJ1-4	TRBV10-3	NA	CAISGERGLYNEKLFF	TGTGCCATCAGTGGTGAGCGGGGGCTTTATAATGAAAAACTGTTTTTT
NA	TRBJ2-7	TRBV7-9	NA	CASSPPGAGGKVYEQYF	TGTGCCAGCAGCCCCCCGGGGGCAGGGGGTAAAGTGTACGAGCAGTACTTC